This T cell receptor beta chain derives from a study of shared clonotypes between healthy human individuals. Study-level points and caveats: Sharing of clonotypes among donors was expected to vary with sequencing depth.

Original processing methods: Junction-only immunoSEQ data arrived without quality scores, meaning filtering differed. The method was immunoSEQ multiplex PCR; TCRdb's version includes in-frame clones alone and lacks a portion of them. D and trimming come from the DNA, and the V and J calls and clone size come from that table. The data hold about 2.2 million clones, with around 93% observed a single time. About this clone: The antigen is not known.

Naivety among CD8 cells was defined by CD45RO negativity and positive CCR7 selection, thereby excluding terminally differentiated effector memory CD45RA+ cells. V lost 6 bases and J lost 0, with 6 bases in between. This CDR3 is built from 13 residues. Germline V gives CDR1 SGHVS, CDR2 FNYEAQ. The J gene is TRBJ2-1, the V gene TRBV7-6, with D hard to call. Sequencing input: naive CD8+ T cells from PBMCs. This sequence originates from a man in his late teens or twenties in good health. Some clones in this sample may be carry-over from other donors' samples. The DNA of the CDR3 is TGTGCCAGCAGTCCCCCCTCCTACAATGAGCAGTTCTTC. Amino acids: CASSPPSYNEQFF. Based on the CDR3 plus reference TRBV7-6 and TRBJ2-1, the full variable domain is GAGVSQSPRYKVTKRGQDVALRCDPISGHVSLYWYRQALGQGPEFLTYFNYEAQQDKSGLPNDRFSAERPEGSISTLTIQRTEQRDSAMYRCASSPPSYNEQFFGPGTRLTVL.